The source of this T cell receptor (beta chain) is a study of Tregs in tolerant kidney transplant recipients. At the level of the study: The nonmyeloablative bone marrow transplants came from related graft donors, with transient mixed chimerism. The study, taken as a whole, reports: Few patients were studied, so findings need validation in larger groups.

Assay used: immunoSEQ multiplex PCR; TCRdb lists only in-frame clones, some missing. The repertoire table contains more than 45,000 clones. With respect to this clone: As yet, its antigen is unknown. The DNA ends 3 residues before the CDR3 does, and the rest of the CDR3 is filled in from the germline J gene.

V lost 5 bases to trimming and J lost 3 bases, with 15 bases between them. CDR1 SGHRS and CDR2 YFSETQ come from the germline V gene. The length of the CDR3 is 14 residues. The chain uses TRBV5-1 and TRBJ2-7; the D gene is possibly TRBD1 (5 bases). The source material was CD4+ T cells from blood, sampled before the transplant. The clonotype comes from a human donor who received a combined kidney and bone marrow transplant. Incomplete CDR3 DNA: TGCGCCAGCAGGCAACAACAGGACCTCTACGAG. Protein: CASRQQQDLYE. The CDR3 as a whole reads CASRQQQDLYEQYF.